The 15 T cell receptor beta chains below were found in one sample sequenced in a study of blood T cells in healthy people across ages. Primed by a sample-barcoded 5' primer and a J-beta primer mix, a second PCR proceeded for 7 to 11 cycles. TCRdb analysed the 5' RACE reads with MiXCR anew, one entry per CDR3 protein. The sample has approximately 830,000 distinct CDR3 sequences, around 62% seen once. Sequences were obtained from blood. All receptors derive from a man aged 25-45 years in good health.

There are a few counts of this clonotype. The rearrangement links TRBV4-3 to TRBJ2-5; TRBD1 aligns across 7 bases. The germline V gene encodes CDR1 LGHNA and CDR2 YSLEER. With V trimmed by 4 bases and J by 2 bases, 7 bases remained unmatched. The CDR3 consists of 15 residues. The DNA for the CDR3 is TGCGCCAGCAGCCCGGGGTCACAGGGGCAAGAGACCCAGTACTTC. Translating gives CASSPGSQGQETQYF.

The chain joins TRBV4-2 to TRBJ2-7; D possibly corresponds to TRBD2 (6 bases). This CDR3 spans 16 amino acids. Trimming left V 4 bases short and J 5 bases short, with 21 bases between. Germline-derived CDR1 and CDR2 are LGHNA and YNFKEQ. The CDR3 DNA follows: TGTGCCAGCAGCCGTGATCACATGACAGCGGGCGACGAGCAGTACTTC. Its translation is CASSRDHMTAGDEQYF.

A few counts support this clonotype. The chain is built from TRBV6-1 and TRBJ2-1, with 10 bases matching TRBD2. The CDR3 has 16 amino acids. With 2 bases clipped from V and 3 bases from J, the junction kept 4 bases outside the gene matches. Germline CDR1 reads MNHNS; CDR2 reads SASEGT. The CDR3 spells CASSELRLAGYNEQFF. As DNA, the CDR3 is TGTGCCAGCAGTGAACTCCGACTAGCGGGCTACAATGAGCAGTTCTTC.

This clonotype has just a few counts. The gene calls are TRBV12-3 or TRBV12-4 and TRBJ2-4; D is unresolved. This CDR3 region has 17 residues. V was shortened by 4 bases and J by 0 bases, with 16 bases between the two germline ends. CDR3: CASSSHSSELAKNIQYF. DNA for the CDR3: TGTGCCAGCAGTTCCCATTCCAGCGAGCTAGCCAAAAACATTCAGTACTTC.

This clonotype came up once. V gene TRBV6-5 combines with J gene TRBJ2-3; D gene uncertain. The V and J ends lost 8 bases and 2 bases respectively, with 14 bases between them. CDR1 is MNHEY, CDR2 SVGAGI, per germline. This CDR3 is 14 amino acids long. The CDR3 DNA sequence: TGTGCCAGCCAACTCGGCGGAATCACAGATACGCAGTATTTT. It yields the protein CASQLGGITDTQYF.

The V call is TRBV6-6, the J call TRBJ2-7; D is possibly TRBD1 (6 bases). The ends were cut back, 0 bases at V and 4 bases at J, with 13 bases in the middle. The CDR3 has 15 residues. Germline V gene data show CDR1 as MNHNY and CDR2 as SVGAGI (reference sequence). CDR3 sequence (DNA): TGTGCCAGCAGTTACTCGACAGGCCAGGCTTACGAGCAGTACTTC. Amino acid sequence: CASSYSTGQAYEQYF.

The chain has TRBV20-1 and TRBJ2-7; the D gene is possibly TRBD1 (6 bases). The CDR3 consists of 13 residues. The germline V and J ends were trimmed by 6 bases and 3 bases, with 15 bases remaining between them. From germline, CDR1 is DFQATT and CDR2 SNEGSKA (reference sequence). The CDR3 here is CSALSGDSYEQYF. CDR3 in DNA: TGCAGTGCCCTATCAGGGGATAGCTACGAGCAGTACTTC.

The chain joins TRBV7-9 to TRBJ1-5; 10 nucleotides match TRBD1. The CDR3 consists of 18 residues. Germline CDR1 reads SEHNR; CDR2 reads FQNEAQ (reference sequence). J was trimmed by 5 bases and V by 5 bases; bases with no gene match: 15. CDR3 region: CASSLDGTGAPIDQPQHF. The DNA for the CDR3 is TGTGCCAGCAGCCTCGATGGGACAGGGGCACCAATAGATCAGCCCCAGCATTTT.

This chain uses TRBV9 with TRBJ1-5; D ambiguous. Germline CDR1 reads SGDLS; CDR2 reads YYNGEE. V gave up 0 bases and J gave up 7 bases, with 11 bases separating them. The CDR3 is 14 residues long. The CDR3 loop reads CASSVDSASQPQHF. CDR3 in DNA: TGTGCCAGCAGCGTAGACAGCGCCAGCCAGCCCCAGCATTTT.

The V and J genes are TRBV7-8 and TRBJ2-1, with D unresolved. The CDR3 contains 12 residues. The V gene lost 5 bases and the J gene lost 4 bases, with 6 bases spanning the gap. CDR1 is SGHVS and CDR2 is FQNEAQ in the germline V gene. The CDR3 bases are TGTGCCAGCAGCGATGGATACAATGAGCAGTTCTTC. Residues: CASSDGYNEQFF.

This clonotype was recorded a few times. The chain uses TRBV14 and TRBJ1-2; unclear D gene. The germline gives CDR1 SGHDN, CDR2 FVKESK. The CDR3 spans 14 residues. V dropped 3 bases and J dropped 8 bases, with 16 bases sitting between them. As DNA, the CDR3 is TGTGCCAGCAGCCACCCGCCCCGCTTCGGGGGCTACACCTTC. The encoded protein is CASSHPPRFGGYTF.

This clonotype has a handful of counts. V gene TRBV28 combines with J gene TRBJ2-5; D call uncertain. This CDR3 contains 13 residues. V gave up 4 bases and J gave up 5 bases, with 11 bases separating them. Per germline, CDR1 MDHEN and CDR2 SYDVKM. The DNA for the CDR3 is TGTGCCAGCAGTTCGGGTCTACCGGAGACCCAGTACTTC. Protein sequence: CASSSGLPETQYF.

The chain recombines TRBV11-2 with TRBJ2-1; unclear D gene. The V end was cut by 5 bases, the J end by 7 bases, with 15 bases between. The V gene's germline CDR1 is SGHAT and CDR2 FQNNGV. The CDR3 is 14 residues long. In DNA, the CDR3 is TGTGCCAGCAGCCCTTCCCCTCCGAGGAATGAGCAGTTCTTC. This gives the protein CASSPSPPRNEQFF.

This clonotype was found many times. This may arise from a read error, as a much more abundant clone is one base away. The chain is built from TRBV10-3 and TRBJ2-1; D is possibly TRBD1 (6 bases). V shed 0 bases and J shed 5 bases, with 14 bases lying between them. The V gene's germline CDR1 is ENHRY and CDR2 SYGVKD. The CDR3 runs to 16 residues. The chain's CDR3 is CAISESGAGGHNEQFF. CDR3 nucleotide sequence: TGTGCCATCAGTGAGTCGGGGGCCGGTGGCCACAATGAGCAGTTCTTC.

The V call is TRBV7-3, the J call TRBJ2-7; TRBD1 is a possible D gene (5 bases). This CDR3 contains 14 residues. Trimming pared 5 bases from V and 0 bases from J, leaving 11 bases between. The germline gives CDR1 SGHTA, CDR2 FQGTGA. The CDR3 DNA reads TGTGCCAGCAGCATAGACAGTGGCTCCTACGAGCAGTACTTC. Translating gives CASSIDSGSYEQYF.